A single T cell receptor beta chain is shown here with its context. This sample is part of a study of blood T cell repertoires in COVID-19. Overall study: Some COVID-19 samples were acute and others convalescent; all came from the United States, Italy and Spain.

The germline V gene encodes CDR1 MNHEY and CDR2 SMNVEV (reference sequence). The junction had 8 bases not matched to a gene; V was cut back by 3 bases and J by 4 bases. The CDR3 has 15 amino acids. Sequenced by immunoSEQ multiplex PCR; TCRdb stores in-frame clones only, minus some. The table has about 410,000 clones, roughly 88% seen once; the top ten hold about 1.5%. The sequenced sample was peripheral blood. J is TRBJ1-1 and V is TRBV27; 7 bases fit TRBD1. The sequence was obtained from a woman in her twenties or thirties with active or convalescent COVID-19. The CDR3 DNA follows: TGTGCCAGCAGTTTCTCCATCACAGGGGCCACTGAAGCTTTCTTT. Translation gives CASSFSITGATEAFF.